Listed here are 22 T cell receptor beta chains from one sample, sequenced in a study of blood T cell repertoires in COVID-19. This table comes from immunoSEQ multiplex PCR, and its TCRdb copy is limited to in-frame clones, with some not included. Found here are about 270,000 clones, over 75% of them singletons; the top ten hold about 9.1%. The sequencing input was peripheral blood. The receptors were gathered from a human donor in a cohort sampled during active COVID-19.

V and J are TRBV5-4 and TRBJ2-3; TRBD1 aligns across 7 bases. Unmatched junction bases numbered 6, after V lost 2 bases and J lost 3 bases. Germline CDR1 is SGHNT and CDR2 is YYREEE (reference sequence). This CDR3 is built from 15 residues. CDR3 coding DNA: TGTGCCAGCAGCTTAGGAACAGGGGATACAGATACGCAGTATTTT. This translates into CASSLGTGDTDTQYF.

The genes are TRBV3-1 (or the pseudogene TRBV3-2) and TRBJ2-2, with 8 bases lining up with TRBD2. The CDR3 runs 17 residues. CDR1 is LGHDT and CDR2 is YNNKEL in the germline V gene (reference sequence). Unmatched junction bases numbered 10, after V lost 0 bases and J lost 7 bases. The DNA of the CDR3 is TGTGCCAGCAGCCAAGAAATAAGGCTAGCGGGTCACGGGGAGCTGTTTTTT. Residues: CASSQEIRLAGHGELFF.

The chain has TRBV15 and TRBJ2-3; 9 bases line up with TRBD2. V shed 4 bases and J 0 bases; nucleotides not matched to a gene: 8. Per the germline V gene, CDR1 is LNHNV and CDR2 is YYDKDF (reference sequence). CDR3 length: 17 residues. CDR3 in DNA: TGTGCCACCAGCACCGAGGAGACTAGCGGTAGCACAGATACGCAGTATTTT. Encoded protein: CATSTEETSGSTDTQYF.

The genes are TRBV5-1 and TRBJ1-1; TRBD1 might be the D (5 bases). The CDR3 loop spans 15 amino acids. Trimming cost V 0 bases and J 4 bases, with 13 bases left between them. CDR1 SGHRS and CDR2 YFSETQ come from the germline V gene. The CDR3 reads CASSLVGGSSTEAFF. The CDR3 DNA follows: TGCGCCAGCAGCTTGGTCGGGGGGAGTAGCACTGAAGCTTTCTTT.

The chain couples TRBV19 to TRBJ1-2; 7 nucleotides agree with TRBD1. The CDR3 length is 13 residues. Germline lookup yields CDR1 LNHDA and CDR2 SQIVND (reference sequence). V gave up 6 bases and J gave up 3 bases; unmatched junction bases: 4. The CDR3 is CASSRQGHYGYTF. The DNA for the CDR3 is TGTGCCAGTAGCAGACAGGGCCACTATGGCTACACCTTC. The full variable domain, its missing parts supplied by reference TRBV19 and TRBJ1-2, is DGGITQSPKYLFRKEGQNVTLSCEQNLNHDAMYWYRQDPGQGLRLIYYSQIVNDFQKGDIAEGYSVSREKKESFPLTVTSAQKNPTAFYLCASSRQGHYGYTFGSGTRLTVV.

The V call is TRBV6-5, the J call TRBJ1-2, with 8 bases matching TRBD1. Germline CDR1 reads MNHEY; CDR2 reads SVGAGI. V dropped 2 bases and J dropped 7; count of bases not matched to a gene: 9. This CDR3 is 15 amino acids long. This CDR3 is CASSYLTMTGVGYTF. CDR3 sequence (DNA): TGTGCCAGCAGTTACCTAACCATGACAGGGGTTGGCTACACCTTC.

This clone was detected once. J is TRBJ2-7 and V is TRBV28, with a tentative D call TRBD2 (6 bases). In germline, CDR1 is MDHEN, CDR2 SYDVKM. This CDR3 has 15 amino acids. V was pared by 2 bases and J by 0 bases, with 11 bases between. CDR3 nucleotides: TGTGCCAGCAGTTTAAGGCGGGGATTCTCCTACGAGCAGTACTTC. This sequence encodes CASSLRRGFSYEQYF.

This sequence joins TRBV5-1 and TRBJ2-1, with a possible D match to TRBD2 (6 bases). The CDR3 is made up of 12 amino acids. V was shortened by 5 bases and J by 7 bases, with 10 bases between the two germline ends. Germline CDR1 SGHRS, CDR2 YFSETQ. The CDR3 DNA reads as TGCGCCAGCAGAAGACTAGAGAATGAGCAGTTCTTC. Translated, it gives CASRRLENEQFF.

Remarks on this clone: Different DNA sequences within this sample yield the same CDR3. This rearrangement joins TRBV19 to TRBJ2-7; unclear D gene. Germline CDR1 reads LNHDA; CDR2 reads SQIVND (reference sequence). V gave up 7 bases and J gave up 1 base, with 5 bases separating them. The CDR3 contains 11 residues. The CDR3 spells CASTDSYEQYF. CDR3 DNA sequence: TGTGCCAGTACAGATTCCTACGAGCAGTACTTC.

The V call is TRBV7-8, the J call TRBJ2-3; 12 bases line up with TRBD2. Trimming at V came to 5 bases and at J to 5 bases, leaving 5 bases not matched to a gene. Per the germline V gene, CDR1 is SGHVS and CDR2 is FQNEAQ. This CDR3 is built from 15 residues. The CDR3 loop is CASSRTSGVIDTQYF. DNA of the CDR3: TGTGCCAGCAGCCGGACTAGCGGGGTCATAGATACGCAGTATTTT.

V and J are TRBV27 and TRBJ2-7; 10 bases agree with TRBD1. The CDR3 sequence is 15 residues long. Looked up from germline, CDR1 is MNHEY and CDR2 is SMNVEV (reference sequence). V shed 6 bases, J shed 5 bases, and the junction held 10 bases outside the gene matches. The chain's CDR3 is CASSIRDRGRHEQYF. The CDR3 DNA sequence: TGTGCCAGCAGCATCCGGGACAGGGGCCGCCACGAGCAGTACTTC.

The V gene is TRBV2, the J gene TRBJ1-2; D is unresolved. Per germline, CDR1 SNHLY and CDR2 FYNNEI. V dropped 1 base and J dropped 2 bases, with 8 bases sitting between them. The CDR3 covers 14 residues. CDR3 sequence reads: CASSEDAANYGYTF. As DNA, the CDR3 is TGTGCCAGCAGTGAAGATGCGGCGAACTATGGCTACACCTTC.

Worth noting for this clone: In the same sample, other DNA sequences code for this CDR3. The genes are TRBV6-5 and TRBJ1-2; possible D gene TRBD1, 5 bases. Germline-derived CDR1 and CDR2 are MNHEY and SVGAGI. Deletions cut 0 bases from V and 2 bases from J, with 10 bases between. There are 15 residues in the CDR3. DNA of the CDR3: TGTGCCAGCAGTTACTCAACAGGAGCAAACTATGGCTACACCTTC. The encoded protein is CASSYSTGANYGYTF.

This clone occurred once. The chain joins TRBV5-1 to TRBJ1-4; TRBD1 aligns across 11 bases. The germline V gene encodes CDR1 SGHRS and CDR2 YFSETQ. The V gene end was trimmed by 2 bases and the J gene end by 8 bases; junction bases not matched to a gene: 5. The CDR3 runs to 15 residues. The CDR3 reads CASSFRTGGQEKLFF. The CDR3 DNA is TGCGCCAGCAGCTTCCGGACAGGGGGCCAGGAAAAACTGTTTTTT.

The chain uses TRBV6-6 and TRBJ2-7; 7 bases are shared with TRBD1. CDR1 and CDR2 from the germline V gene are MNHNY and SVGAGI (reference sequence). The CDR3 contains 17 residues. V shed 5 bases, J shed 3 bases, and the junction held 16 bases outside the gene matches. Written as DNA, the CDR3 is TGTGCCAGCAGTCACGACCCGACAGGGCCTCGGAGCTACGAGCAGTACTTC. Amino acid sequence: CASSHDPTGPRSYEQYF.

With regard to this clone: Other nucleotide sequences from this sample produce the same CDR3. The gene calls are TRBV6-5 and TRBJ1-3; weak D call: TRBD1 (5 bases). The CDR3 covers 15 residues. Germline lookup yields CDR1 MNHEY and CDR2 SVGAGI. V was pared by 5 bases and J by 0 bases, with 11 bases between. CDR3 amino acids: CASSPDRFSGNTIYF. DNA of the CDR3: TGTGCCAGCAGTCCAGACAGATTCTCTGGAAACACCATATATTTT.

V gene TRBV19 combines with J gene TRBJ2-5; no definite D call. Per the germline V gene, CDR1 is LNHDA and CDR2 is SQIVND (reference sequence). CDR3 length equals 12 residues. Trimming took 7 bases from V and 6 from J, leaving 12 bases between them. CDR3 nucleotides: TGTGCCAGTACTAACTATGGCCAGACCCAGTACTTC. Translated, it gives CASTNYGQTQYF.

This clone appeared a few times. V and J are TRBV25-1 and TRBJ2-5; 9 positions agree with TRBD1. V gave up 2 bases and J gave up 4 bases; unmatched junction bases: 8. The CDR3 spans 16 residues. Looked up from germline, CDR1 is MGHDK and CDR2 is SYGVNS. CDR3 loop: CASSEGGTGLRETQYF. DNA of the CDR3: TGTGCCAGCAGTGAAGGGGGGACAGGGTTGAGAGAGACCCAGTACTTC.

The chain employs TRBV5-6 and TRBJ2-2; tentatively, D is TRBD1 (6 bases). The CDR3 length is 16 residues. The germline V gene encodes CDR1 SGHDT and CDR2 YYEEEE. The ends were cut back, 0 bases at V and 5 bases at J, with 14 bases in the middle. The CDR3: CASSLALGARTGELFF. The CDR3, as DNA: TGTGCCAGCAGCTTGGCTTTGGGGGCCCGGACCGGGGAGCTGTTTTTT. The full variable domain, its missing parts supplied by reference TRBV5-6 and TRBJ2-2, is DAGVTQSPTHLIKTRGQQVTLRCSPKSGHDTVSWYQQALGQGPQFIFQYYEEEERQRGNFPDRFSGHQFPNYSSELNVNALLLGDSALYLCASSLALGARTGELFFGEGSRLTVL.

The chain has TRBV7-9 and TRBJ1-2; weak D call: TRBD1 (6 bases). The V end lost 1 base, the J end lost 3 bases, and 9 bases lay between the germline ends. From germline, CDR1 is SEHNR and CDR2 FQNEAQ (reference sequence). CDR3 length: 14 residues. CDR3 loop: CASSLGTGYYGYTF. The CDR3 nucleotides read TGTGCCAGCAGCTTAGGTACAGGGTACTATGGCTACACCTTC. Complete variable domain (other parts from reference TRBV7-9 and TRBJ1-2): DTGVSQNPRHKITKRGQNVTFRCDPISEHNRLYWYRQTLGQGPEFLTYFQNEAQLEKSRLLSDRFSAERPKGSFSTLEIQRTEQGDSAMYLCASSLGTGYYGYTFGSGTRLTVV.

The J gene is TRBJ2-1, the V gene TRBV5-1, with 11 bases matching TRBD2. The CDR3 sequence is 16 residues long. CDR1 and CDR2 (germline): SGHRS, YFSETQ. J lost 8 bases, V lost 4 bases, and 11 bases had no gene match. CDR3 sequence (DNA): TGCGCCAGCAGCCCCCGCGGTAGCGGGGGGGCCCATGAGCAGTTCTTC. Protein sequence: CASSPRGSGGAHEQFF. The full variable domain, completed using reference TRBV5-1 and TRBJ2-1, is KAGVTQTPRYLIKTRGQQVTLSCSPISGHRSVSWYQQTPGQGLQFLFEYFSETQRNKGNFPGRFSGRQFSNSRSEMNVSTLELGDSALYLCASSPRGSGGAHEQFFGPGTRLTVL.

V gene TRBV5-1 combines with J gene TRBJ2-1; D is unresolved. Germline V lookup: CDR1 SGHRS, CDR2 YFSETQ. The V end was cut by 0 bases, the J end by 7 bases, with 11 bases between. The CDR3 is 14 amino acids. The chain's CDR3 is CASSLAASGNEQFF. The CDR3 nucleotides read TGCGCCAGCAGCTTGGCCGCTAGTGGGAATGAGCAGTTCTTC.